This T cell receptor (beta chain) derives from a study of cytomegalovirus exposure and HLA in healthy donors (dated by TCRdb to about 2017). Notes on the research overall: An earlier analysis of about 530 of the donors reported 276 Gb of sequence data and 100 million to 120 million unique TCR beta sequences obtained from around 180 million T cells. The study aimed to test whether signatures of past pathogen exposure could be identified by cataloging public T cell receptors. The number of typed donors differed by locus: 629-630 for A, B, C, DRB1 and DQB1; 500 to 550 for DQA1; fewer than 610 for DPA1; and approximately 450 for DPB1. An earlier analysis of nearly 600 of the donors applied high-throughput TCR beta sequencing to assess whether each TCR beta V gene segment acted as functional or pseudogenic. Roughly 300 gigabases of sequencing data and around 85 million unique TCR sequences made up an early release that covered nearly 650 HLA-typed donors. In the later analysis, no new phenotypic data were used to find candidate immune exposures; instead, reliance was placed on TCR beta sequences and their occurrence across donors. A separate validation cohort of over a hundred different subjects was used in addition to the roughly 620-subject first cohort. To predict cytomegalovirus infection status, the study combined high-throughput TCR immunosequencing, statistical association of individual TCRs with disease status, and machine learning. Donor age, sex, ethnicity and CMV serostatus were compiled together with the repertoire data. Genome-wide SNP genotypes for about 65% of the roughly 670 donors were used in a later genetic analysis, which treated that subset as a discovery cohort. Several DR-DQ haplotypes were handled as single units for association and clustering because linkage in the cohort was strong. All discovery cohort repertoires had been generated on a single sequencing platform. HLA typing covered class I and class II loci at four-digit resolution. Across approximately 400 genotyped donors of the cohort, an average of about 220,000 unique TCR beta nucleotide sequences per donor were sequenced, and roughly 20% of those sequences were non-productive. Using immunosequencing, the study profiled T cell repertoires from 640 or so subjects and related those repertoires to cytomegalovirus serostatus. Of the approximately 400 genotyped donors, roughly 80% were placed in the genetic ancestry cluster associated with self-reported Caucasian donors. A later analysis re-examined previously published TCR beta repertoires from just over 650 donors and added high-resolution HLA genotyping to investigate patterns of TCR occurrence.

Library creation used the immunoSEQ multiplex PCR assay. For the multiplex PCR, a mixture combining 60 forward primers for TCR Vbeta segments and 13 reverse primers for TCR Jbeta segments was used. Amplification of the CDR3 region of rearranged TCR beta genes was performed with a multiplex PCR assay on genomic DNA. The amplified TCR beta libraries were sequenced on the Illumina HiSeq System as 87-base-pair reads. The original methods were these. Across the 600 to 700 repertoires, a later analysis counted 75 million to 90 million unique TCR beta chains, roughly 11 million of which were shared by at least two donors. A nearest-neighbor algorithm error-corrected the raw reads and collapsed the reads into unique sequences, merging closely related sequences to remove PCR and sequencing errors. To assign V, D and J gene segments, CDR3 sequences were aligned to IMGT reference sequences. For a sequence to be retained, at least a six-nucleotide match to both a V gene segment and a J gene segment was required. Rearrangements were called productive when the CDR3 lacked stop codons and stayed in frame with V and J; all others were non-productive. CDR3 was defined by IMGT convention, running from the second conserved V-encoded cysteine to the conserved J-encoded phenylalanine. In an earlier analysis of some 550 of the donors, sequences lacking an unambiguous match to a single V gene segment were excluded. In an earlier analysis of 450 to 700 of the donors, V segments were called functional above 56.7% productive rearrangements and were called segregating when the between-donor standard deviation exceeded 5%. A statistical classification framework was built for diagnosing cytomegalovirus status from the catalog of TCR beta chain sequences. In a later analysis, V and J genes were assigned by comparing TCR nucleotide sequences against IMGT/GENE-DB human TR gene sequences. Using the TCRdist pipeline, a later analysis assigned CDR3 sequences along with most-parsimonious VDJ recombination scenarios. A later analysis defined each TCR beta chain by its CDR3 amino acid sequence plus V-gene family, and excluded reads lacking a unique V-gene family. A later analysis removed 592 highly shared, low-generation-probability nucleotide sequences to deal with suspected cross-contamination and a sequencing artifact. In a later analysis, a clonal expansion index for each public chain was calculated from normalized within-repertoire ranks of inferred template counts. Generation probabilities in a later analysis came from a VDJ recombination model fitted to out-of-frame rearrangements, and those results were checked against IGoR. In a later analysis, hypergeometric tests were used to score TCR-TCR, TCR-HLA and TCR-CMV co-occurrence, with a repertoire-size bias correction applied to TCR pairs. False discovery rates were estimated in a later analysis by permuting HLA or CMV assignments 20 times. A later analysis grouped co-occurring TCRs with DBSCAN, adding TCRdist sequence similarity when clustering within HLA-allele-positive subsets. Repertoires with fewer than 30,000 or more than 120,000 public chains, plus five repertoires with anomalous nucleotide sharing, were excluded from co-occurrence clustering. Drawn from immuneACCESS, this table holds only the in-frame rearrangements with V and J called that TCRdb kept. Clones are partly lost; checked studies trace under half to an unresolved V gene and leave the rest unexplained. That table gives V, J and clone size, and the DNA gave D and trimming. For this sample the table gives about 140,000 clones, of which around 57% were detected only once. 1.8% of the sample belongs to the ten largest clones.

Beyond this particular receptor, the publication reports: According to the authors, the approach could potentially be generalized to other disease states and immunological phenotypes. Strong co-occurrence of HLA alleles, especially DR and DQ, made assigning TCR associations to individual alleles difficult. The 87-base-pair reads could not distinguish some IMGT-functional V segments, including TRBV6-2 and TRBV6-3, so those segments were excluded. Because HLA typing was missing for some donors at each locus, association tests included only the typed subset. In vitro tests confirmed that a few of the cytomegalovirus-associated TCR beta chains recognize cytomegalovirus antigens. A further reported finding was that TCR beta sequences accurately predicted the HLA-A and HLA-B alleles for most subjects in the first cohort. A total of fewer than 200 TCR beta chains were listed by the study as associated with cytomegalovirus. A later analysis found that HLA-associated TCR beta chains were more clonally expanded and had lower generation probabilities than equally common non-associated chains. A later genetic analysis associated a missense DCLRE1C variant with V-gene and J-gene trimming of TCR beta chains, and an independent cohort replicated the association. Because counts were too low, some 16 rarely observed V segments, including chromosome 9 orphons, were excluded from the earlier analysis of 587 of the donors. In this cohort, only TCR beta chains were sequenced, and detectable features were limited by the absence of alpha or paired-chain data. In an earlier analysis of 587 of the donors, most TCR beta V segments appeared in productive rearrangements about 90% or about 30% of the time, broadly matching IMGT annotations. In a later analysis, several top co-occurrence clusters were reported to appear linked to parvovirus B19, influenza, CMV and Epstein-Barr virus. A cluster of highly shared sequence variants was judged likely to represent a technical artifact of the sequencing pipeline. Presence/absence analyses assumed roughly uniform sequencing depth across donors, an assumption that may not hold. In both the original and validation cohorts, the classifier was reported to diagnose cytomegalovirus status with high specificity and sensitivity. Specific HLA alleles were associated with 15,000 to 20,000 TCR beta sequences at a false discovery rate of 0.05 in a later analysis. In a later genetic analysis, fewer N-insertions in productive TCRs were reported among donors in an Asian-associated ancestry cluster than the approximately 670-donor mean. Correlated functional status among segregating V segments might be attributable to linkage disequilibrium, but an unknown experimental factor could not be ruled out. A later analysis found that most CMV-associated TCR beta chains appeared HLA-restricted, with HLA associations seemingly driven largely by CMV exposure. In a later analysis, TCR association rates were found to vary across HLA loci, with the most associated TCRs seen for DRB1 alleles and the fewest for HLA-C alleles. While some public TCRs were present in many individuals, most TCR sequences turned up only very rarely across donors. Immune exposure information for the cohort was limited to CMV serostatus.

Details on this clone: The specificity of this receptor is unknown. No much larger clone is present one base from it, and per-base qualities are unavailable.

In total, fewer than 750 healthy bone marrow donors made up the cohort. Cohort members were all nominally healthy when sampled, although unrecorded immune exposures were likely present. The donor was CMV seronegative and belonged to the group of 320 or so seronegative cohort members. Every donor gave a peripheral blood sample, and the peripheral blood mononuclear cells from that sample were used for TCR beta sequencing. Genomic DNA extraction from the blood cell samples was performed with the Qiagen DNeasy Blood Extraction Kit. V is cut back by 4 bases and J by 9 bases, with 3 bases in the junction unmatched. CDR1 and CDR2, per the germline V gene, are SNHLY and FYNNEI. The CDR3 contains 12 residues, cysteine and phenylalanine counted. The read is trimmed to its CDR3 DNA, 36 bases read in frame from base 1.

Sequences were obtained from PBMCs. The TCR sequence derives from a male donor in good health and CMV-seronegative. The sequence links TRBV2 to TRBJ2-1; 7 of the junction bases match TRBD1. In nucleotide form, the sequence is TGTGCCAGCAGTGTAAGACAGGGTGAGCAGTTCTTC. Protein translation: CASSVRQGEQFF.